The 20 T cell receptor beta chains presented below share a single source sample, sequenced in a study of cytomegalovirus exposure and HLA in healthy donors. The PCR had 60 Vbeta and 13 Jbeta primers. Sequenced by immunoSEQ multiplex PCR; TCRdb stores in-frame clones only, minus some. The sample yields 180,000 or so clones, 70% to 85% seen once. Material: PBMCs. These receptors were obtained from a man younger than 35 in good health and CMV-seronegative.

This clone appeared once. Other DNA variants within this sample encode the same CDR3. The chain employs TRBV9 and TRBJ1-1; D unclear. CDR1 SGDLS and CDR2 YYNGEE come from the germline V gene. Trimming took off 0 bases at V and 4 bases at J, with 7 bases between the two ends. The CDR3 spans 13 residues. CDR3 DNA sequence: TGTGCCAGCAGCGTAGGAGGGTCCACTGAAGCTTTCTTT. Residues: CASSVGGSTEAFF. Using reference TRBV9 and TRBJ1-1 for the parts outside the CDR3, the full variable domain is DSGVTQTPKHLITATGQRVTLRCSPRSGDLSVYWYQQSLDQGLQFLIQYYNGEERAKGNILERFSAQQFPDLHSELNLSSLELGDSALYFCASSVGGSTEAFFGQGTRLTVV.

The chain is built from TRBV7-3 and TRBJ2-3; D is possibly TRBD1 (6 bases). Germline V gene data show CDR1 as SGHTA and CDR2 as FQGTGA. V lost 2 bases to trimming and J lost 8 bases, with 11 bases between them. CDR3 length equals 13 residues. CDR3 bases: TGTGCCAGCAGCTTATCGGGCAGGGGTACGCAGTATTTT. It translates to CASSLSGRGTQYF.

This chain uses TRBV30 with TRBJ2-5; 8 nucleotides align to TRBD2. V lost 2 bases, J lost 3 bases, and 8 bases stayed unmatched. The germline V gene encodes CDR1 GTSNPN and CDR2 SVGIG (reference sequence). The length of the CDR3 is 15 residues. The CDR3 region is CAWSRGGAGEETQYF. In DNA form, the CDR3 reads TGTGCCTGGAGTCGGGGGGGGGCAGGGGAAGAGACCCAGTACTTC.

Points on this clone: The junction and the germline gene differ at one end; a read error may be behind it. CDR3 bases: TGTGCCAGTAGTATCCGCAGGGTGAGGTTAGGAGTGAACACTGAAGATTTCTTT. The encoded protein is CASSIRRVRLGVNTEDFF. The chain combines TRBV19 with TRBJ1-1; D perhaps matches TRBD1 (5 bases). Germline V lookup: CDR1 LNHDA, CDR2 SQIVND (reference sequence). This CDR3 has 18 residues.

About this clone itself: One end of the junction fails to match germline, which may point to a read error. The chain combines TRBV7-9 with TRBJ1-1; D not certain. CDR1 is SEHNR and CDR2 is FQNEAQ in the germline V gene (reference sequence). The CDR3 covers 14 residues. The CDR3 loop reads CSSSTIGPNTEAFF. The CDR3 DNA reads TGTTCCAGCAGCACTATCGGCCCGAACACTGAAGCTTTCTTT.

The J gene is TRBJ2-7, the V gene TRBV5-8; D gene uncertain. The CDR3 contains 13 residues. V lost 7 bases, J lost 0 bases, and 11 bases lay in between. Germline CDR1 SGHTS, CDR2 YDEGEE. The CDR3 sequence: CASRRSSSYEQYF. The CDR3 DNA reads TGTGCCAGCCGTCGGTCGAGCTCCTACGAGCAGTACTTC.

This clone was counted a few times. In DNA, the CDR3 is TGTGCCAGCAGGGCTAGCGATTGGGCCAAAAACATTCAGTACTTC. Translated, it gives CASRASDWAKNIQYF. The chain is built from TRBV7-8 and TRBJ2-4, with D possibly being TRBD2 (6 bases). CDR3 length: 15 residues. The germline CDR1 and CDR2 sequences are SGHVS and FQNEAQ. Trimming took 6 bases from V and 1 from J, leaving 13 bases between them.

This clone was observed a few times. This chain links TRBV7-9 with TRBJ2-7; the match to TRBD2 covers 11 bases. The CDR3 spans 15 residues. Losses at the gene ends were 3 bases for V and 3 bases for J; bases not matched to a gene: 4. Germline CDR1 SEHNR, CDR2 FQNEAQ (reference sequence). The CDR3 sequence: CASSFGLAGLYEQYF. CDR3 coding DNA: TGTGCCAGCAGCTTTGGACTAGCGGGCCTCTACGAGCAGTACTTC.

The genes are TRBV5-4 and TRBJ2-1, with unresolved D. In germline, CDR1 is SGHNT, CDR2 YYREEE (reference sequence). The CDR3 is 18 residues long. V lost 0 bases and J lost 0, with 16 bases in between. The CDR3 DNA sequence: TGTGCCAGCAGCTTGGCTTCCTATCTTATTAGCTCCTACAATGAGCAGTTCTTC. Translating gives CASSLASYLISSYNEQFF.

The CDR3 DNA reads TGTGCCAGTAGTCTACAGGCGTACTCCTACGAGCAGTACTTC. This gives the protein CASSLQAYSYEQYF. This rearrangement joins TRBV19 to TRBJ2-7; D may be TRBD1 (5 bases). V was cut by 5 bases and J by 0 bases, with 11 bases left in between. This CDR3 region has 14 residues. Germline assignment: CDR1 LNHDA and CDR2 SQIVND (reference sequence).

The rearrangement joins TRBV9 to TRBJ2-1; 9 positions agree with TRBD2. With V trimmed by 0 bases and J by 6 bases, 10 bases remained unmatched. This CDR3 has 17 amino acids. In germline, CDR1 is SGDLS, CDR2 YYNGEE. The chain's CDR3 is CASSVAGTSSGTNEQFF. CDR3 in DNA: TGTGCCAGCAGCGTAGCCGGGACTAGCTCTGGGACCAATGAGCAGTTCTTC.

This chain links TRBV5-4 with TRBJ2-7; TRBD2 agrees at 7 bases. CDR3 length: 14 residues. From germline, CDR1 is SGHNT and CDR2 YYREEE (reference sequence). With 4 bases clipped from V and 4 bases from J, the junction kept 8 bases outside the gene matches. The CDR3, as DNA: TGTGCCAGCAGCGCTGGACTAGTCTATTACGAGCAGTACTTC. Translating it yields CASSAGLVYYEQYF.

The CDR3 DNA follows: TGTGCCAGCAGTCACCATAGGAACACTGAAGCTTTCTTT. This sequence encodes CASSHHRNTEAFF. The chain carries TRBV27 and TRBJ1-1; D not certain. CDR1 is MNHEY and CDR2 is SMNVEV in the germline V gene (reference sequence). Trimming shortened V by 5 bases and J by 1 base, and 8 bases separated the two germline ends. CDR3 length: 13 residues.

The CDR3 DNA follows: TGCAGCGTGGGCAACTCCTACGAGCAGTACTTC. Translation gives CSVGNSYEQYF. The chain carries TRBV29-1 and TRBJ2-7; D ambiguous. The CDR3 sequence is 11 residues long. The ends were cut back, 6 bases at V and 0 bases at J, with 6 bases in the middle. CDR1 is SQVTM, CDR2 ANQGSEA, per germline.

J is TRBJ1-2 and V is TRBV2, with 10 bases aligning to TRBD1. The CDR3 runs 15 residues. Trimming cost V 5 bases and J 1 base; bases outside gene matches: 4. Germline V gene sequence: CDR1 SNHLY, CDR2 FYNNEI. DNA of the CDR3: TGTGCCAGCAGTCCGGACAGGGGGTTTAACTATGGCTACACCTTC. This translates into CASSPDRGFNYGYTF.

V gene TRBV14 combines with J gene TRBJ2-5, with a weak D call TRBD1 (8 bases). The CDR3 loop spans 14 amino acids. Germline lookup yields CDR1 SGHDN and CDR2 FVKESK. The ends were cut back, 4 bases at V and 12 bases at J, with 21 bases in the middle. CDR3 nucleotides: TGTGCCAGCAGCCGCGGGGGCACAGGGGGAAGGGAGTACTTC. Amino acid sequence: CASSRGGTGGREYF. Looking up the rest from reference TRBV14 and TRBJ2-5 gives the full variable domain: EAGVTQFPSHSVIEKGQTVTLRCDPISGHDNLYWYRRVMGKEIKFLLHFVKESKQDESGMPNNRFLAERTGGTYSTLKVQPAELEDSGVYFCASSRGGTGGREYFGPGTRLLVL.

In nucleotides, the CDR3 is TGTGCCAGTAGTCCGACAGGGTTGGGTACTGAAGCTTTCTTT. Translated, it gives CASSPTGLGTEAFF. The rearrangement uses TRBV19 and TRBJ1-1; the match to TRBD1 covers 7 bases. Germline CDR1 is LNHDA and CDR2 is SQIVND (reference sequence). This CDR3 has 14 amino acids. Losses at the gene ends were 5 bases for V and 5 bases for J; bases not matched to a gene: 8.

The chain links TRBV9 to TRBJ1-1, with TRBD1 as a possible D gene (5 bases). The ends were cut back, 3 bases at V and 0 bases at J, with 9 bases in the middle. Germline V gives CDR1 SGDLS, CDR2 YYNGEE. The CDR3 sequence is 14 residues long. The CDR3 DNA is TGTGCCAGCAGCGCGGGACTGTTGAACACTGAAGCTTTCTTT. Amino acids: CASSAGLLNTEAFF.

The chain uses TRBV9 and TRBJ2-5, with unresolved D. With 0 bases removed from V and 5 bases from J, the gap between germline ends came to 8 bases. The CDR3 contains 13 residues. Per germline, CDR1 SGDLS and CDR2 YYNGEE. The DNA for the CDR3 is TGTGCCAGCAGCGTAGAAGAGTTGGAGACCCAGTACTTC. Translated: CASSVEELETQYF.

The CDR3 reads CASSVTRETQYF. The CDR3, as DNA: TGTGCCAGCAGCGTTACCCGGGAGACCCAGTACTTC. The rearrangement links TRBV2 to TRBJ2-5; D not certain. Germline V gives CDR1 SNHLY, CDR2 FYNNEI. There are 12 residues in the CDR3. Between the trimmed V and J ends, which lost 6 bases and 5 bases, there was a span of 10 bases. Using reference TRBV2 and TRBJ2-5 for the parts outside the CDR3, the full variable domain is EPEVTQTPSHQVTQMGQEVILRCVPISNHLYFYWYRQILGQKVEFLVSFYNNEISEKSEIFDDQFSVERPDGSNFTLKIRSTKLEDSAMYFCASSVTRETQYFGPGTRLLVL.